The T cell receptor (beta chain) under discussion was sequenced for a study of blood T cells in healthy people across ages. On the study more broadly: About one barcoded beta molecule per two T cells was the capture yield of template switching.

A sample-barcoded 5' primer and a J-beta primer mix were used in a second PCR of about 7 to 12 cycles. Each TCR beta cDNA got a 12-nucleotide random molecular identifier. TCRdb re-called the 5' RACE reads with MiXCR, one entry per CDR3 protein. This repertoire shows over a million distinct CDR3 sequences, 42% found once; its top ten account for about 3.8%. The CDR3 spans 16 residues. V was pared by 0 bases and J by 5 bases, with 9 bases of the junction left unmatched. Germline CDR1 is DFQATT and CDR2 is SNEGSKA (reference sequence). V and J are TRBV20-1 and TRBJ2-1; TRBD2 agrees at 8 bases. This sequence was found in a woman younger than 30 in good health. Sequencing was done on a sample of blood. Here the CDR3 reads CSARDPTSGANNEQFF. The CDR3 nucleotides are TGCAGTGCTAGAGATCCCACTAGCGGAGCGAACAATGAGCAGTTCTTC.